Listed below are T cell receptor beta chains from one sample, sequenced in a study of CXCR3-negative and CXCR3-positive naive CD8 T cells. Reanalyzing the 5' RACE reads, TCRdb keeps one entry per CDR3 protein, without DNA. The repertoire shows about 50,000 distinct CDR3 sequences; the top ten hold around 0.6%. The sample comprised naive CXCR3+ CD8+ T cells from blood. Receptors were obtained from a human donor in good health. Some clones in this sample may be carry-over from other donors' samples. Each CDR3 is given with its conserved first and last residue. Where a row states a size, it is once, few, many or the class of an expanded clone; other rows omit it.

V	J	size	CDR3
TRBV28	TRBJ2-5	.	CASSLKNQETQYF
TRBV6-2/TRBV6-3	TRBJ2-1	.	CASSYTSGAYNEQFF
TRBV7-6	TRBJ1-6	.	CASSWAVGGASSPLHF
TRBV2	TRBJ2-1	.	CASSEQTRTGGNEQFF
TRBV15	TRBJ2-7	.	CATSRSNREFPYEQYF
TRBV28	TRBJ2-5	.	CASSLGGRGVFQETQYF
TRBV10-3	TRBJ1-1	.	CATQGGVNTEAFF
TRBV12-3/TRBV12-4	TRBJ1-2	.	CASSFMQAPNYGYTF
TRBV15	TRBJ1-2	.	CATSRDPGRVNYGYTF
TRBV7-3	TRBJ2-3	.	CASSLTPVRQGAAEDTQYF
TRBV20-1	TRBJ1-1	.	CSAQDSMNTEAFF
TRBV29-1	TRBJ2-1	.	CSVAGQGGNEQFF
TRBV4-3	TRBJ2-2	.	CASSQDRSGGTSGELFF
TRBV12-3/TRBV12-4	TRBJ1-5	.	CASMGGGLQPQHF
TRBV4-2	TRBJ2-7	.	CASSQESQGRYEQYF
TRBV28	TRBJ2-1	.	CASRGGVGRLVNEQFF
TRBV29-1	TRBJ2-1	.	CSVGRGQDSNEQFF
TRBV28	TRBJ2-7	.	CASSLAGGSYEQYF
TRBV6-6	TRBJ1-1	.	CASSYSHSPSRNTEAFF
TRBV4-3	TRBJ2-4	medium-sized	CASSQDRGTLLNF
TRBV28	TRBJ2-5	.	CASSPRGGQETQYF
TRBV7-3	TRBJ2-2	.	CASSLGLYTGELFF
TRBV29-1	TRBJ2-7	.	CSVVENADYEQYF
TRBV12-3/TRBV12-4	TRBJ2-7	.	CASSHPGQLYEQYF
TRBV5-5	TRBJ2-2	.	CASSLFRAGSGELFF
TRBV7-6	TRBJ1-1	.	CASSLDGATEAFF
TRBV5-6	TRBJ2-1	.	CASSTGPRVDEQFF
TRBV29-1	TRBJ2-3	.	CSVDEGAGDTQYF
TRBV29-1	TRBJ1-3	.	CSALVTGAGNTIYF
TRBV9	TRBJ2-3	.	CASSGPGQGFTDTQYF
TRBV14	TRBJ2-2	.	CASSQVGLNTGELFF
TRBV29-1	TRBJ2-5	.	CSVDGSRTAQETQYF
TRBV9	TRBJ1-2	.	CASSPQNRGLNYGYTF
TRBV12-3/TRBV12-4	TRBJ2-3	.	CASSFTDRVTDTQYF
TRBV4-3	TRBJ2-3	.	CASSQLSTGLGTQYF
TRBV7-6	TRBJ1-1	.	CASSPTRENTEAFF
TRBV6-2/TRBV6-3	TRBJ2-2	.	CASSLGAENTGELFF
TRBV10-3	TRBJ1-1	.	CAISESMGPGNTEAFF
TRBV5-1	TRBJ2-5	.	CASSWQGNQETQYF
TRBV10-3	TRBJ2-7	.	CAMGRDGVSEQYF
TRBV29-1	TRBJ2-7	.	CSGRTGSSYEQYF
TRBV12-3/TRBV12-4	TRBJ1-3	.	CASSFGSSGNTIYF
TRBV5-1	TRBJ1-1	.	CASSPIDRLNTEAFF
TRBV29-1	TRBJ2-1	.	CSVELGRNEQFF
TRBV6-4	TRBJ2-3	.	CASSGGGSPDTQYF